A single sample is the source of the 28 T cell receptor beta chains below, sequenced in a study of blood T cell repertoires in COVID-19. Clones were sequenced by immunoSEQ multiplex PCR, and TCRdb holds only the in-frame ones, with some missing. In the table there are about 200,000 clones, more than 80% of which are singletons. The sequenced sample was PBMCs or T cells enriched from blood (not recorded which). Source of these receptors: a woman under 30 who had recovered from COVID-19.

The chain combines TRBV5-4 with TRBJ1-1; D perhaps matches TRBD1 (6 bases). CDR3 length: 13 amino acids. Trimming pared 4 bases from V and 7 bases from J, leaving 14 bases between. CDR1 SGHNT and CDR2 YYREEE come from the germline V gene (reference sequence). CDR3 DNA sequence: TGTGCCAGCAGCCCTTACAGGGAAGGTGAAGCTTTCTTT. Its protein is CASSPYREGEAFF.

The chain employs TRBV15 and TRBJ1-5, with a tentative D call TRBD1 (6 bases). The V end was cut by 6 bases, the J end by 4 bases, with 16 bases between. Per the germline V gene, CDR1 is LNHNV and CDR2 is YYDKDF (reference sequence). This CDR3 is built from 15 residues. The CDR3 bases are TGTGCCACCAGTCTGGGGGGGCAGGGTAATCAGCCCCAGCATTTT. Its protein product is CATSLGGQGNQPQHF.

This clone was seen a single time. The chain has TRBV7-2 and TRBJ2-7; the D is unclear. CDR3 length equals 13 residues. V lost 4 bases, J lost 3 bases, and 10 bases lay in between. The germline CDR1 and CDR2 sequences are SGHTA and FQGNSA. DNA for the CDR3: TGTGCCAGCAGCTCGAGCTTCGGCTACGAGCAGTACTTC. This encodes CASSSSFGYEQYF. Full variable domain (remainder filled in from reference TRBV7-2 and TRBJ2-7): GAGVSQSPSNKVTEKGKDVELRCDPISGHTALYWYRQSLGQGLEFLIYFQGNSAPDKSGLPSDRFSAERTGGSVSTLTIQRTQQEDSAVYLCASSSSFGYEQYFGPGTRLTVT.

In DNA, the CDR3 is TGCGCCAGCAGCTTGGGGACAGAAACCAATGAGCAGTTCTTC. Protein product: CASSLGTETNEQFF. This chain joins TRBV5-1 and TRBJ2-1, with TRBD1 as a possible D gene (6 bases). CDR1 and CDR2 (germline): SGHRS, YFSETQ. V was shortened by 0 bases and J by 6 bases, with 10 bases between the two germline ends. This CDR3 is 14 amino acids long. Full variable domain (remainder filled in from reference TRBV5-1 and TRBJ2-1): KAGVTQTPRYLIKTRGQQVTLSCSPISGHRSVSWYQQTPGQGLQFLFEYFSETQRNKGNFPGRFSGRQFSNSRSEMNVSTLELGDSALYLCASSLGTETNEQFFGPGTRLTVL.

This clone has at least ten counts. The CDR3 region is CASSHGGSNQPQHF. The CDR3 coding sequence is TGTGCCAGCAGCCACGGAGGTAGCAATCAGCCCCAGCATTTT. The V and J genes are TRBV5-6 and TRBJ1-5; D is unresolved. The CDR3 extends over 14 amino acids. V was clipped by 4 bases and J by 0 bases, with 8 bases between them. Germline V gives CDR1 SGHDT, CDR2 YYEEEE.

The chain combines TRBV6-5 with TRBJ1-2; D unclear. CDR3 length equals 15 residues. Trimming removed 6 bases from V and 5 bases from J, with 19 bases in between. Germline CDR1 reads MNHEY; CDR2 reads SVGAGI. CDR3 sequence reads: CASSNPNSGSYGYTF. The CDR3 DNA reads TGTGCCAGCAGCAATCCCAACAGCGGATCTTATGGCTACACCTTC.

This clone has just a few counts. J is TRBJ1-5 and V is TRBV28; D perhaps matches TRBD1 (6 bases). The CDR3 has 17 amino acids. Germline V lookup: CDR1 MDHEN, CDR2 SYDVKM. V lost 3 bases, J lost 1 base, and 16 bases lay in between. The CDR3 DNA reads as TGTGCCAGCAGTTTCCCGATGGAGGGGGGGAGCAATCAGCCCCAGCATTTT. The encoded protein is CASSFPMEGGSNQPQHF. The entire variable domain, with the rest obtained from reference TRBV28 and TRBJ1-5, is as follows: DVKVTQSSRYLVKRTGEKVFLECVQDMDHENMFWYRQDPGLGLRLIYFSYDVKMKEKGDIPEGYSVSREKKERFSLILESASTNQTSMYLCASSFPMEGGSNQPQHFGDGTRLSIL.

This chain connects TRBV7-6 to TRBJ2-7; 8 nucleotides match TRBD2. Germline CDR1 is SGHVS and CDR2 is FNYEAQ. V trimming: 5 bases; J trimming: 6 bases; junction bases outside the gene matches: 12. The CDR3 has 15 residues. DNA for the CDR3: TGTGCCAGCAGCAACCCGGGGGGGGGCCTCCCCGAGCAGTACTTC. Amino acid sequence: CASSNPGGGLPEQYF. Full variable domain (remainder filled in from reference TRBV7-6 and TRBJ2-7): GAGVSQSPRYKVTKRGQDVALRCDPISGHVSLYWYRQALGQGPEFLTYFNYEAQQDKSGLPNDRFSAERPEGSISTLTIQRTEQRDSAMYRCASSNPGGGLPEQYFGPGTRLTVT.

This chain connects TRBV7-6 to TRBJ2-3; a weak D match, TRBD1 (6 bases). Trimming stripped 3 bases from V and 4 bases from J, with 14 bases between. Germline V gene lookup returns CDR1 SGHVS and CDR2 FNYEAQ. This CDR3 comprises 15 residues. CDR3 loop: CASSFGQNWPDTQYF. The CDR3 nucleotides are TGTGCCAGCAGCTTCGGACAGAACTGGCCAGATACGCAGTATTTT.

The rearrangement links TRBV4-2 to TRBJ2-1; 7 nucleotides match TRBD2. V was clipped by 0 bases and J by 4 bases; unmatched bases: 0. Germline values: CDR1 LGHNA, CDR2 YNFKEQ. The CDR3 is made up of 14 amino acids. CDR3 loop: CASSQEGGYNEQFF. As DNA, the CDR3 is TGTGCCAGCAGCCAAGAGGGGGGGTACAATGAGCAGTTCTTC.

This chain joins TRBV5-1 and TRBJ1-5; TRBD1 matches at 8 bases. Trimming removed 2 bases from V and 4 bases from J; junction bases left unmatched: 5. CDR3 length: 15 amino acids. The germline gives CDR1 SGHRS, CDR2 YFSETQ. The CDR3 spells CASSLGTGHNQPQHF. The DNA of the CDR3 is TGCGCCAGCAGCTTAGGGACAGGACATAATCAGCCCCAGCATTTT.

This rearrangement joins TRBV28 to TRBJ2-3; TRBD2 matches at 10 bases. The CDR3 covers 15 residues. Germline assignment: CDR1 MDHEN and CDR2 SYDVKM. J was trimmed by 5 bases and V by 3 bases; bases with no gene match: 5. Here the CDR3 DNA reads TGTGCCAGCAGTTTCCTACGGACTAGCGGAGATACGCAGTATTTT. Its protein is CASSFLRTSGDTQYF.

This chain uses TRBV10-2 with TRBJ1-5; TRBD1 matches 9 bases. CDR1 and CDR2 (germline): WSHSY, SAAADI. With V trimmed by 3 bases and J by 3 bases, 18 bases remained unmatched. This CDR3 region has 20 residues. The CDR3 nucleotides are TGCGCCAGCAGTGACCCCGGACAGGGGCCACTCAAGTATACCAATCAGCCCCAGCATTTT. Protein sequence: CASSDPGQGPLKYTNQPQHF.

This chain uses TRBV6-1 with TRBJ1-1; D gene ambiguous. The CDR3 has 13 residues. Germline CDR1 is MNHNS and CDR2 is SASEGT. The ends were cut back, 2 bases at V and 3 bases at J, with 7 bases in the middle. CDR3 bases: TGTGCCAGCAGTGAACGGCGGGACACTGAAGCTTTCTTT. Translating gives CASSERRDTEAFF.

This sequence joins TRBV2 and TRBJ1-4; no definite D call. The CDR3 spans 14 residues. V lost 0 bases, J lost 10 bases, and 12 bases lay in between. CDR1 SNHLY and CDR2 FYNNEI come from the germline V gene. CDR3 region: CASSEAQRVGKLFF. The CDR3, as DNA: TGTGCCAGCAGTGAAGCGCAGAGGGTCGGAAAACTGTTTTTT.

The CDR3 here is CASSSRRDDYGYTF. Written as DNA, the CDR3 is TGTGCCAGCAGCTCCCGGAGGGACGACTATGGCTACACCTTC. The chain links TRBV5-4 to TRBJ1-2; tentative D call: TRBD1 (5 bases). The germline CDR1 and CDR2 sequences are SGHNT and YYREEE (reference sequence). CDR3 length: 14 amino acids. Trimming pared 3 bases from V and 3 bases from J, leaving 12 bases between.

The chain is built from TRBV9 and TRBJ2-5; D might be TRBD2 (7 bases). The CDR3 runs 16 residues. The V end lost 0 bases, the J end lost 5 bases, and 17 bases lay between the germline ends. Germline CDR1 SGDLS, CDR2 YYNGEE. The CDR3: CASSVDEGGPWETQYF. Here the CDR3 DNA reads TGTGCCAGCAGCGTAGATGAGGGGGGGCCTTGGGAGACCCAGTACTTC.

In its sample, this clone was seen a few times. The rearrangement uses TRBV5-1 and TRBJ1-3; D ambiguous. V was clipped by 1 base and J by 0 bases, with 14 bases between them. Germline CDR1 reads SGHRS; CDR2 reads YFSETQ. This CDR3 comprises 17 residues. As DNA, the CDR3 is TGCGCCAGCAGCTTGAACCCGGGGTCAGTCTCTGGAAACACCATATATTTT. Translated: CASSLNPGSVSGNTIYF.

The chain recombines TRBV10-2 with TRBJ1-3, with D maybe TRBD1 (6 bases). The CDR3 is made up of 16 amino acids. Germline V CDR1 and CDR2: WSHSY, SAAADI. V was clipped by 2 bases and J by 4 bases, with 15 bases between them. The CDR3 DNA reads as TGCGCCAGCAGTGAGAGGGGGGGGGCCAGAGGAAACACCATATATTTT. As protein: CASSERGGARGNTIYF.

V usage is TRBV10-2 and J usage is TRBJ2-2, with D possibly matching TRBD1 (6 bases). The V and J ends lost 7 bases and 5 bases respectively, with 14 bases between them. The CDR3 has 14 residues. CDR1 WSHSY and CDR2 SAAADI come from the germline V gene. CDR3 bases: TGCGCCAGCAATCCTACAGGGTTGACCGGGGAGCTGTTTTTT. It translates to CASNPTGLTGELFF.

J is TRBJ1-5 and V is TRBV7-8; D is undetermined. In germline, CDR1 is SGHVS, CDR2 FQNEAQ. The CDR3 spans 15 residues. Trimming pared 5 bases from V and 0 bases from J, leaving 11 bases between. The CDR3 nucleotides are TGTGCCAGCAGCAAACGTCGGGATAGCAATCAGCCCCAGCATTTT. It translates to CASSKRRDSNQPQHF.

The chain joins TRBV2 to TRBJ1-2, with D uncertain. Per germline, CDR1 SNHLY and CDR2 FYNNEI. Trimming pared 3 bases from V and 5 bases from J, leaving 7 bases between. The CDR3 is 12 residues long. CDR3 sequence reads: CASSDRRYGYTF. The CDR3 nucleotides read TGTGCCAGCAGTGACAGGCGATATGGCTACACCTTC.

This clone appeared once. The chain recombines TRBV5-4 with TRBJ2-1; TRBD2 matches 14 bases. The V and J ends lost 5 bases and 0 bases, in that order; junction bases with no gene match: 7. In germline, CDR1 is SGHNT, CDR2 YYREEE (reference sequence). The CDR3 sequence is 18 residues long. The CDR3 is CASSFGLAGGSSYNEQFF. The CDR3 bases are TGTGCCAGCAGTTTCGGACTAGCGGGGGGTAGCTCCTACAATGAGCAGTTCTTC.

The chain employs TRBV2 and TRBJ1-4; D not certain. This CDR3 region has 12 residues. The V and J ends lost 6 bases and 8 bases respectively, with 10 bases between them. Per germline, CDR1 SNHLY and CDR2 FYNNEI. The chain's CDR3 is CASSGLVEKLFF. The DNA for the CDR3 is TGTGCCAGCAGCGGTCTCGTAGAAAAACTGTTTTTT.

The V gene is TRBV6-1, the J gene TRBJ1-2; 8 bases map to TRBD1. J was trimmed by 12 bases and V by 3 bases; bases with no gene match: 9. The CDR3 spans 13 residues. CDR1 and CDR2 (germline): MNHNS, SASEGT. Here the CDR3 reads CASSEEDRARHTF. The DNA of the CDR3 is TGTGCCAGCAGTGAGGAGGACAGGGCAAGGCACACCTTC.

J is TRBJ2-5 and V is TRBV19, with 13 nucleotides matching TRBD2. From germline, CDR1 is LNHDA and CDR2 SQIVND (reference sequence). CDR3 length: 16 amino acids. The J segment lost 2 bases and the V segment lost 6 bases, leaving 6 bases of the junction unmatched. The CDR3 nucleotides are TGTGCCAGTAGCCGGACTAGCGGGGGTTTACAAGAGACCCAGTACTTC. Translation gives CASSRTSGGLQETQYF.

Only one count was recorded for this clone. This chain's CDR3 is CASSKNPREVAFF. For the CDR3, the DNA is TGTGCCAGCAGCAAAAATCCCCGAGAGGTAGCTTTCTTT. The rearrangement joins TRBV7-9 to TRBJ1-1; D call uncertain. The germline V gene encodes CDR1 SEHNR and CDR2 FQNEAQ (reference sequence). The germline V and J ends were trimmed by 5 bases and 10 bases, with 17 bases remaining between them. The CDR3 runs 13 residues.

This chain links TRBV12-5 with TRBJ2-3; 10 nucleotides line up with TRBD1. V trimming: 0 bases; J trimming: 7 bases; junction bases outside the gene matches: 13. CDR1 LGHNT and CDR2 FRNRAP come from the germline V gene. The CDR3 is made up of 18 amino acids. The CDR3: CASGLVTGTGTGVHTQYF. The CDR3 DNA is TGTGCTAGTGGTTTGGTAACGGGAACCGGGACAGGGGTACATACGCAGTATTTT.